A single sample gave rise to the 27 T cell receptor beta chains below, sequenced in a study of blood T cell repertoires in COVID-19. Here immunoSEQ multiplex PCR was the method, and the copy in TCRdb shows in-frame clones only, minus some. The profile covers some 160,000 clones, with 80% to 90% appearing a single time and roughly a fifth taken by the ten largest. Sequencing was carried out using peripheral blood. All receptors derive from a woman in her seventies who had recovered from COVID-19.

The table lists this clone with a few counts. V gene TRBV7-2 combines with J gene TRBJ2-7; 10 bases are shared with TRBD2. J was trimmed by 7 bases and V by 1 base; bases with no gene match: 4. Germline CDR1 reads SGHTA; CDR2 reads FQGNSA. The CDR3 covers 14 residues. The CDR3 reads CASSLGGLAWEQYF. The CDR3, as DNA: TGTGCCAGCAGCTTAGGGGGACTAGCGTGGGAGCAGTACTTC. Variable domain in full (rest from reference TRBV7-2 and TRBJ2-7): GAGVSQSPSNKVTEKGKDVELRCDPISGHTALYWYRQSLGQGLEFLIYFQGNSAPDKSGLPSDRFSAERTGGSVSTLTIQRTQQEDSAVYLCASSLGGLAWEQYFGPGTRLTVT.

The chain uses TRBV2 and TRBJ2-2; perhaps TRBD2 as D (6 bases). CDR3 size: 13 residues. The germline V gene encodes CDR1 SNHLY and CDR2 FYNNEI. Trimming stripped 8 bases from V and 4 bases from J, with 11 bases between. The CDR3 here is CASGDFLTGELFF. Here the CDR3 DNA reads TGTGCCAGCGGGGACTTTCTCACCGGGGAGCTGTTTTTT. The variable domain in full, with the rest retrieved from reference TRBV2 and TRBJ2-2, is EPEVTQTPSHQVTQMGQEVILRCVPISNHLYFYWYRQILGQKVEFLVSFYNNEISEKSEIFDDQFSVERPDGSNFTLKIRSTKLEDSAMYFCASGDFLTGELFFGEGSRLTVL.

The genes are TRBV14 and TRBJ2-1; 8 nucleotides match TRBD2. Trimming took 4 bases from V and 4 from J; bases not matched to a gene: 3. Per germline, CDR1 SGHDN and CDR2 FVKESK. This CDR3 contains 14 residues. The CDR3 reads CASSPSGPYNEQFF. The DNA for the CDR3 is TGTGCCAGCAGCCCTAGCGGGCCGTACAATGAGCAGTTCTTC.

The V and J genes are TRBV19 and TRBJ2-7, with TRBD1 as a possible D gene (6 bases). The CDR3 totals 17 residues. Looked up from germline, CDR1 is LNHDA and CDR2 is SQIVND (reference sequence). V was pared by 3 bases and J by 0 bases, with 18 bases between. The CDR3: CASSIGVQGPLSYEQYF. CDR3 coding DNA: TGTGCCAGTAGTATTGGTGTGCAGGGGCCCCTCTCCTACGAGCAGTACTTC. Complete variable domain (other parts from reference TRBV19 and TRBJ2-7): DGGITQSPKYLFRKEGQNVTLSCEQNLNHDAMYWYRQDPGQGLRLIYYSQIVNDFQKGDIAEGYSVSREKKESFPLTVTSAQKNPTAFYLCASSIGVQGPLSYEQYFGPGTRLTVT.

V is TRBV18 and J is TRBJ2-7, with 9 nucleotides matching TRBD2. The CDR3 has 16 amino acids. Trimming removed 0 bases from V and 2 bases from J; junction bases left unmatched: 5. Germline V lookup: CDR1 KGHSH, CDR2 LQKENI. The CDR3 DNA reads as TGTGCCAGCTCACCACCGAGCGGGAGGAGTCCCTACGAGCAGTACTTC. It codes for CASSPPSGRSPYEQYF.

The V and J genes are TRBV4-1 and TRBJ2-7, with 14 bases fitting TRBD2. CDR1 and CDR2 (germline): MGHRA, YSYEKL. V was clipped by 0 bases and J by 4 bases; unmatched bases: 8. The CDR3 extends over 18 amino acids. CDR3 DNA: TGCGCCAGCAGCCAAGATGGGGGACTAGCGGGAGTAACGTACGAGCAGTACTTC. It yields the protein CASSQDGGLAGVTYEQYF.

V usage is TRBV9 and J usage is TRBJ1-4; 9 bases are a match to TRBD1. With 7 bases clipped from V and 7 bases from J, the junction kept 11 bases outside the gene matches. Germline loops: CDR1 SGDLS, CDR2 YYNGEE. There are 15 residues in the CDR3. For the CDR3, the DNA is TGTGCCAGCCGGCCCGACAGGGGGGCTGGTGAAAAACTGTTTTTT. Its protein product is CASRPDRGAGEKLFF.

V is TRBV30 and J is TRBJ2-7, with D perhaps TRBD2 (5 bases). CDR1 and CDR2 (germline): GTSNPN, SVGIG (reference sequence). Trimming removed 5 bases at V and 4 bases at J, with 12 bases between. The CDR3 length is 12 residues. CDR3 sequence: CAWATGWYEQYF. CDR3 nucleotide sequence: TGTGCCTGGGCCACGGGGTGGTACGAGCAGTACTTC.

This clone was picked up one time. The chain joins TRBV5-6 to TRBJ1-2; TRBD1 matches at 7 bases. Unmatched junction bases numbered 7, after V lost 0 bases and J lost 2 bases. Germline V gene lookup returns CDR1 SGHDT and CDR2 YYEEEE. This CDR3 spans 16 amino acids. The CDR3 DNA follows: TGTGCCAGCAGCTTGGGGCAGGGGGTGCCGAACTATGGCTACACCTTC. Its protein is CASSLGQGVPNYGYTF.

J is TRBJ1-5 and V is TRBV28; no clear D gene. CDR1 and CDR2 (germline): MDHEN, SYDVKM. CDR3 size: 13 residues. V was cut by 8 bases and J by 4 bases, with 12 bases left in between. CDR3 in amino acids: CASSAGWNQPQHF. The CDR3 DNA reads TGTGCCAGCTCAGCGGGTTGGAATCAGCCCCAGCATTTT.

The chain is built from TRBV18 and TRBJ2-3; the D gene is possibly TRBD2 (6 bases). CDR1 is KGHSH and CDR2 is LQKENI in the germline V gene. CDR3 length: 18 amino acids. V was trimmed by 0 bases and J by 4 bases, leaving 20 bases between them. CDR3 loop: CASSPPRGPSLWADTQYF. In nucleotides, the CDR3 is TGTGCCAGCTCACCACCGCGGGGACCATCCCTCTGGGCAGATACGCAGTATTTT.

This chain links TRBV4-1 with TRBJ1-2; no definite D call. Germline values: CDR1 MGHRA, CDR2 YSYEKL. V was trimmed by 1 base and J by 4 bases, leaving 10 bases between them. The CDR3 length is 14 residues. The CDR3 DNA reads as TGCGCCAGCAGCCAAGGTTGGTCGAGCTATGGCTACACCTTC. Protein sequence: CASSQGWSSYGYTF.

The chain carries TRBV11-2 and TRBJ1-2; D gene ambiguous. V was trimmed by 5 bases and J by 2 bases, leaving 12 bases between them. The CDR3 consists of 14 residues. Germline values: CDR1 SGHAT, CDR2 FQNNGV. CDR3 nucleotide sequence: TGTGCCAGCAGCCCCCCGACCAGGAACTATGGCTACACCTTC. As protein: CASSPPTRNYGYTF.

The rearrangement joins TRBV12-2 to TRBJ2-1; the table calls TRBD2, which could not be checked here. TRBV12-2 is a known pseudogene. The CDR3 length is 19 residues. The CDR3 spells CASRPPTGLAGEGDNEQFF. As DNA, the CDR3 is TGTGCAAGTCGCCCGCCGACGGGACTAGCGGGAGAAGGGGACAATGAGCAGTTCTTC.

The chain joins TRBV5-1 to TRBJ2-7; no clear D gene. Trimming shortened V by 0 bases and J by 2 bases, and 6 bases separated the two germline ends. In germline, CDR1 is SGHRS, CDR2 YFSETQ. This CDR3 is built from 13 residues. CDR3 amino acids: CASSLGAPYEQYF. CDR3 DNA: TGCGCCAGCAGCTTGGGGGCTCCCTACGAGCAGTACTTC. Full variable domain (missing parts from reference TRBV5-1 and TRBJ2-7): KAGVTQTPRYLIKTRGQQVTLSCSPISGHRSVSWYQQTPGQGLQFLFEYFSETQRNKGNFPGRFSGRQFSNSRSEMNVSTLELGDSALYLCASSLGAPYEQYFGPGTRLTVT.

The chain is built from TRBV9 and TRBJ2-5, with a possible D match to TRBD1 (5 bases). V lost 1 base to trimming and J lost 7 bases, with 17 bases between them. There are 15 residues in the CDR3. Germline V gives CDR1 SGDLS, CDR2 YYNGEE. CDR3 sequence: CASSVHPDGQGTQYF. CDR3 DNA sequence: TGTGCCAGCAGCGTACACCCGGACGGCCAGGGGACCCAGTACTTC.

This clone showed up just once. The V gene is TRBV11-3, the J gene TRBJ2-3; D is uncertain. The CDR3 is 13 residues long. Germline lookup yields CDR1 SGHNT and CDR2 YENEEA. V dropped 4 bases and J dropped 2 bases, with 7 bases sitting between them. The CDR3 sequence: CASSYSPTDTQYF. The CDR3 coding sequence is TGTGCCAGCAGCTATAGCCCCACAGATACGCAGTATTTT.

The V and J genes are TRBV9 and TRBJ2-3, with TRBD2 identical over 7 bases. Germline assignment: CDR1 SGDLS and CDR2 YYNGEE. The CDR3 has 16 amino acids. The ends lost 4 bases at V and 3 bases at J; junction bases unmatched: 11. In DNA form, the CDR3 reads TGTGCCAGCAGCCCCCAGGCGGGGGTTAGGACAGATACGCAGTATTTT. It encodes CASSPQAGVRTDTQYF.

V gene TRBV7-2 combines with J gene TRBJ2-3; possibly TRBD2 for D (6 bases). The CDR3 spans 14 residues. Trimming cost V 5 bases and J 1 base, with 10 bases left between them. CDR1 is SGHTA and CDR2 is FQGNSA in the germline V gene. The CDR3 nucleotides are TGTGCCAGCAGCCCCAGCGGGCGCACAGATACGCAGTATTTT. This encodes CASSPSGRTDTQYF. Drawing the rest from reference TRBV7-2 and TRBJ2-3, the complete variable domain is GAGVSQSPSNKVTEKGKDVELRCDPISGHTALYWYRQSLGQGLEFLIYFQGNSAPDKSGLPSDRFSAERTGGSVSTLTIQRTQQEDSAVYLCASSPSGRTDTQYFGPGTRLTVL.

The V call is TRBV24-1, the J call TRBJ2-2, with 7 bases lining up with TRBD2. Germline assignment: CDR1 KGHDR and CDR2 SFDVKD. V was pared by 4 bases and J by 4 bases, with 11 bases of the junction left unmatched. This CDR3 is built from 17 residues. The CDR3 protein is CATSEGGGGIGTGELFF. The DNA for the CDR3 is TGTGCCACCAGTGAGGGCGGGGGAGGTATTGGCACCGGGGAGCTGTTTTTT.

V is TRBV28 and J is TRBJ1-4; D is unresolved. The CDR3 is made up of 14 amino acids. The V and J ends lost 3 bases and 7 bases respectively, with 12 bases between them. Germline V lookup: CDR1 MDHEN, CDR2 SYDVKM. The CDR3 coding sequence is TGTGCCAGCAGTTTGGTACAACGAAGTGAAAAACTGTTTTTT. Amino acids: CASSLVQRSEKLFF.

The rearrangement links TRBV29-1 to TRBJ2-7; 8 bases agree with TRBD1. V shed 4 bases, J shed 1 base, and the junction held 6 bases outside the gene matches. In germline, CDR1 is SQVTM, CDR2 ANQGSEA. The CDR3 spans 14 residues. The DNA of the CDR3 is TGCAGCGTTGGCCGGACAGGGCTTTCCTACGAGCAGTACTTC. Its protein is CSVGRTGLSYEQYF.

This chain uses TRBV2 with TRBJ2-1; 11 nucleotides match TRBD2. J lost 6 bases, V lost 4 bases, and 2 bases had no gene match. The CDR3 extends over 14 amino acids. CDR1 is SNHLY, CDR2 FYNNEI, per germline. CDR3 bases: TGTGCCAGCAGTGTTAGCGGGAGGGCCAATGAGCAGTTCTTC. Protein: CASSVSGRANEQFF.

This chain uses TRBV5-6 with TRBJ2-2; D unclear. With 1 base removed from V and 6 bases from J, the gap between germline ends came to 4 bases. The CDR3 has 12 amino acids. Germline assignment: CDR1 SGHDT and CDR2 YYEEEE. The CDR3 spells CASSLLSGELFF. In nucleotides, the CDR3 is TGTGCCAGCAGCTTGCTTTCCGGGGAGCTGTTTTTT.

This chain uses TRBV5-1 with TRBJ2-5; 9 positions agree with TRBD1. Germline V gene sequence: CDR1 SGHRS, CDR2 YFSETQ. V trimming: 4 bases; J trimming: 3 bases; junction bases outside the gene matches: 7. This CDR3 contains 15 residues. The CDR3 coding sequence is TGCGCCAGCAGCCACAACAGGGGGCGAGAAGAGACCCAGTACTTC. Translation gives CASSHNRGREETQYF.

The chain uses TRBV7-9 and TRBJ2-7, with D perhaps TRBD2 (6 bases). Trimming cost V 5 bases and J 0 bases, with 23 bases left between them. In germline, CDR1 is SEHNR, CDR2 FQNEAQ (reference sequence). CDR3 length: 18 amino acids. CDR3 in amino acids: CASSPTREKSLSSYEQYF. In DNA, the CDR3 is TGTGCCAGCAGCCCCACCCGGGAGAAATCTCTTAGCTCCTACGAGCAGTACTTC.

The chain combines TRBV6-1 with TRBJ1-5; tentatively, D is TRBD1 (6 bases). Germline V gives CDR1 MNHNS, CDR2 SASEGT. The CDR3 is 15 residues long. V was shortened by 3 bases and J by 2 bases, with 11 bases between the two germline ends. Here the CDR3 DNA reads TGTGCCAGCAGTGATGGCAGGGGTGGCAATCAGCCCCAGCATTTT. This sequence encodes CASSDGRGGNQPQHF.